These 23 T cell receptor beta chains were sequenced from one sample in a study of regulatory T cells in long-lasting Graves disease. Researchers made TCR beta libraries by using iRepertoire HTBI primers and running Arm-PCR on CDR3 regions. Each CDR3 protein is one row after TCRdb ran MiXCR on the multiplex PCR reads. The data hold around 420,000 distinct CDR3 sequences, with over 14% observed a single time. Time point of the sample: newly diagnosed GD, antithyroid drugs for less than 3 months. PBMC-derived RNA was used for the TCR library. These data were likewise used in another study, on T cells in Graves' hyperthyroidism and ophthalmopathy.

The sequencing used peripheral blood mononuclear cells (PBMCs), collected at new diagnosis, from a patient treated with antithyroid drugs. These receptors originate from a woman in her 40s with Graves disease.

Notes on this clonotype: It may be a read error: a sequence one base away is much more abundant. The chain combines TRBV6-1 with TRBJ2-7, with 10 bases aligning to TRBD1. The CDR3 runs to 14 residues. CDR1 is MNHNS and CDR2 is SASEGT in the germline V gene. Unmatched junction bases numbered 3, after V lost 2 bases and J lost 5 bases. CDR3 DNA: TGTGCCAGCAGTGAACTGACAGGGGGCGACGAGCAGTACTTC. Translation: CASSELTGGDEQYF.

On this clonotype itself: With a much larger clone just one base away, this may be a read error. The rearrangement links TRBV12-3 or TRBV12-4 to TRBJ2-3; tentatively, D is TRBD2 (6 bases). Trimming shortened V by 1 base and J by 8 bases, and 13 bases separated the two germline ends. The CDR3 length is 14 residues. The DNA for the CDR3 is TGTGCCAGCAGTTTAGGAGGCGTCGGGGGTACGCAGTATTTT. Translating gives CASSLGGVGGTQYF.

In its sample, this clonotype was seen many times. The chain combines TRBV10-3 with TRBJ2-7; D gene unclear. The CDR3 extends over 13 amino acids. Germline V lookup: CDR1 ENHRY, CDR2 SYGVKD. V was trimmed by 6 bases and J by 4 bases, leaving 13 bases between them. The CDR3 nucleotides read TGTGCCATCAGGGGATCAGAACTATACGAGCAGTACTTC. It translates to CAIRGSELYEQYF.

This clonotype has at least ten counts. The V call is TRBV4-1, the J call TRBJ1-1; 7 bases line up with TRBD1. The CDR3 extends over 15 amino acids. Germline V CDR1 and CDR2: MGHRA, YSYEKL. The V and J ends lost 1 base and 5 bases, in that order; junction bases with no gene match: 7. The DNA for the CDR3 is TGCGCCAGCAGCCAAGGGGGGACAGCCCTAACTGAAGCTTTCTTT. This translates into CASSQGGTALTEAFF.

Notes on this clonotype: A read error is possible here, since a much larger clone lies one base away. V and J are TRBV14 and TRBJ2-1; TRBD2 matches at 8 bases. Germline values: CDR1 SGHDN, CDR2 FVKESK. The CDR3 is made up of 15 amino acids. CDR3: CASSQPGLGDNEPFF. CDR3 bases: TGTGCCAGCAGCCAGCCGGGACTAGGGGACAATGAGCCGTTCTTC. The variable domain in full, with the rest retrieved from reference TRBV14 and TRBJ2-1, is EAGVTQFPSHSVIEKGQTVTLRCDPISGHDNLYWYRRVMGKEIKFLLHFVKESKQDESGMPNNRFLAERTGGTYSTLKVQPAELEDSGVYFCASSQPGLGDNEPFFGPGTRLTVL.

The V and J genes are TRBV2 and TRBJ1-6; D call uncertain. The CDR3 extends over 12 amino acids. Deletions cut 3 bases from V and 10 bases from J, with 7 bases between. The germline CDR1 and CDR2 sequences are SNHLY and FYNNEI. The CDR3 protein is CASSETNSPLHF. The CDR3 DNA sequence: TGTGCCAGCAGTGAGACTAACTCACCCCTCCACTTT.

The CDR3 region is CASGVPGGTEAFF. The CDR3 DNA reads as TGTGCCAGCGGTGTGCCAGGGGGCACTGAAGCTTTCTTT. The rearrangement joins TRBV6-1 to TRBJ1-1, with TRBD1 identical over 7 bases. Germline V gene sequence: CDR1 MNHNS, CDR2 SASEGT. The length of the CDR3 is 13 residues. With V trimmed by 8 bases and J by 4 bases, 7 bases remained unmatched.

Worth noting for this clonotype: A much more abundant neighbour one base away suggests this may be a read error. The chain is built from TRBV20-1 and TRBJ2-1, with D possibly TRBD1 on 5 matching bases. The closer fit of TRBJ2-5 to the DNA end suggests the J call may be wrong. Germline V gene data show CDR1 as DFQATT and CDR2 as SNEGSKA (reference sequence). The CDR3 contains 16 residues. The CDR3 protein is CSASDLWGRAQETQYF. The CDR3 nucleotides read TGCAGTGCTAGCGATCTGTGGGGCAGGGCCCAAGAGACCCAGTACTTC.

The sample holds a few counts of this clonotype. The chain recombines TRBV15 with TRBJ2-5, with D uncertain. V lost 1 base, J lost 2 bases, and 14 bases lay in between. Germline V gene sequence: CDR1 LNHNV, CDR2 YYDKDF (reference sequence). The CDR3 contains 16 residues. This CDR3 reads CATSRGPGDLQETQYF. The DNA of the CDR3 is TGTGCCACCAGCAGAGGACCCGGCGATTTACAAGAGACCCAGTACTTC. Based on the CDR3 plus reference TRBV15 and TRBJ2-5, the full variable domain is DAMVIQNPRYQVTQFGKPVTLSCSQTLNHNVMYWYQQKSSQAPKLLFHYYDKDFNNEADTPDNFQSRRPNTSFCFLDIRSPGLGDTAMYLCATSRGPGDLQETQYFGPGTRLLVL.

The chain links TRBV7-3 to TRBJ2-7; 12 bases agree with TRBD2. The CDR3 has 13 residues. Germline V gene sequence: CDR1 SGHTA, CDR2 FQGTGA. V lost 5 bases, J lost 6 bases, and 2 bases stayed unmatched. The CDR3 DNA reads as TGTGCCAGCAGCCGACTAGCGGGAGCCGAGCAGTACTTC. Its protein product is CASSRLAGAEQYF.

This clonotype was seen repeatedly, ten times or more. CDR3 nucleotides: TGTGCCAGCAGTGAAGGAGGACTAGCGGGAGGCGGTGAGCAGTTCTTC. Its translation is CASSEGGLAGGGEQFF. The rearrangement links TRBV2 to TRBJ2-1, with 14 nucleotides matching TRBD2. CDR3 length: 16 residues. Trimming cost V 1 base and J 9 bases; bases outside gene matches: 5. The germline gives CDR1 SNHLY, CDR2 FYNNEI.

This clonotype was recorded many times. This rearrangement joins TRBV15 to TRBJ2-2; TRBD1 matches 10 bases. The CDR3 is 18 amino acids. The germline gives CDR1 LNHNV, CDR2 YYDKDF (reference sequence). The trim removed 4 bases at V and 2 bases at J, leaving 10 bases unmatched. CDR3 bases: TGTGCCACCAGCATCCTTGGACAGGGGGAAACAAACACCGGGGAGCTGTTTTTT. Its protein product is CATSILGQGETNTGELFF.

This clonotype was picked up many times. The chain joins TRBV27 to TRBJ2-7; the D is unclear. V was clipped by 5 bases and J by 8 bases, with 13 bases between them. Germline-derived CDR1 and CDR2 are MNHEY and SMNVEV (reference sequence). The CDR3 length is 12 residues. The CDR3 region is CASSPPRLKQYF. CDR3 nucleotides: TGTGCCAGCAGTCCCCCTCGCTTAAAGCAGTACTTC.

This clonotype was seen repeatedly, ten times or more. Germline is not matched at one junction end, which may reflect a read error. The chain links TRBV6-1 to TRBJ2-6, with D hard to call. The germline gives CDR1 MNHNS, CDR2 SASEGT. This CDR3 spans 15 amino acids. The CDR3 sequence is CASRNSPSGANVLTF. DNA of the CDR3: TGTGCCAGCAGGAACAGTCCTTCTGGAGCCAACGTCCTGACTTTC.

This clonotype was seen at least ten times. The CDR3 spells CASSSARDSLRYF. Written as DNA, the CDR3 is TGTGCCAGCAGCTCCGCCCGGGACTCCTTACGGTACTTC. The chain links TRBV11-3 to TRBJ2-4, with TRBD2 as a possible D gene (6 bases). CDR1 SGHNT and CDR2 YENEEA come from the germline V gene. Trimming took 4 bases from V and 15 from J, leaving 19 bases between them. This CDR3 has 13 residues.

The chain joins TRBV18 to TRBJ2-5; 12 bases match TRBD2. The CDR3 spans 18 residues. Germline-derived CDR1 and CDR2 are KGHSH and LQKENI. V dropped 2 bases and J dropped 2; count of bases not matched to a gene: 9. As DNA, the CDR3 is TGTGCCAGCTCACCAGGCGTTGGGACTAGCGGGTTGCAAGAGACCCAGTACTTC. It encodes CASSPGVGTSGLQETQYF.

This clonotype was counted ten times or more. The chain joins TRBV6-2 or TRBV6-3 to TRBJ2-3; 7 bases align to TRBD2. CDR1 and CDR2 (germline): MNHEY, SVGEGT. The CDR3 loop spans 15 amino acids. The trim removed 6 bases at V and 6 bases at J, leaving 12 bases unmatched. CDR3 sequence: CASRLGDYSRDTQYF. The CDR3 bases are TGTGCCAGCAGACTAGGGGACTACTCCAGGGATACGCAGTATTTT.

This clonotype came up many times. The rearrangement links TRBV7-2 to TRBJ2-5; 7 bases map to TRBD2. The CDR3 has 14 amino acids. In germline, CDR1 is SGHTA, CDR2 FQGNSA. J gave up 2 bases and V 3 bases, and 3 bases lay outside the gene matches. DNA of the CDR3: TGTGCCAGCAGCTTCACTAGCGCTCAAGAGACCCAGTACTTC. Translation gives CASSFTSAQETQYF.

In DNA, the CDR3 is TGTGCCAGCAGCTTAACGCCGGTTGAGCAGTTCTTC. Amino acids: CASSLTPVEQFF. V is TRBV11-2 and J is TRBJ2-1, with unresolved D. This CDR3 is built from 12 residues. V lost 2 bases to trimming and J lost 9 bases, with 8 bases between them. Germline values: CDR1 SGHAT, CDR2 FQNNGV.

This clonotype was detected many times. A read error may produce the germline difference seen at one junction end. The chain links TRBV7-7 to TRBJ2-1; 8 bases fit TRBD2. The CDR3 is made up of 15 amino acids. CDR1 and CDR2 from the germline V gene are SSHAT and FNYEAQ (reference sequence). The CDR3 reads CASSLAAGDYNEQFF. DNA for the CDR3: TGTGCTAGCAGCTTAGCAGCGGGAGACTACAATGAGCAGTTCTTC.

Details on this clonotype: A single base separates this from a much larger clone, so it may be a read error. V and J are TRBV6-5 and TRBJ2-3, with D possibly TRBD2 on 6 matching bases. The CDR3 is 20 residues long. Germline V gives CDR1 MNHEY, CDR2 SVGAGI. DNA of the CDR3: TGTGCCAGCAGTTACAAGATCGGAGGGATTCACCTTTCCGGCACAGATACGCGGTATTTT. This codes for CASSYKIGGIHLSGTDTRYF.

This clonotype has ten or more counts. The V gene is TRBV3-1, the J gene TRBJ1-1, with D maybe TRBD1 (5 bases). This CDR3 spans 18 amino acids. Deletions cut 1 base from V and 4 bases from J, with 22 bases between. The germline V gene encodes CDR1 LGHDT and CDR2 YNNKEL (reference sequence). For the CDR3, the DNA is TGTGCCAGCAGCCAAGTTTTCGTCGGAGACCAGGGAGGCACTGAAGCTTTCTTT. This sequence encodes CASSQVFVGDQGGTEAFF.

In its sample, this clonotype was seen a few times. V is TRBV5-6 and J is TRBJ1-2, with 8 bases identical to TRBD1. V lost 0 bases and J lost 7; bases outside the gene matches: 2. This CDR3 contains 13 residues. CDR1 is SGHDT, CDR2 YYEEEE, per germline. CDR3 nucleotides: TGTGCCAGCAGCTTGGGCAGGGGGCCTGGCTACACCTTC. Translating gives CASSLGRGPGYTF. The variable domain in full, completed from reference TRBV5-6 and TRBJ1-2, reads DAGVTQSPTHLIKTRGQQVTLRCSPKSGHDTVSWYQQALGQGPQFIFQYYEEEERQRGNFPDRFSGHQFPNYSSELNVNALLLGDSALYLCASSLGRGPGYTFGSGTRLTVV.